The rows below give T cell receptor beta chains drawn from one sample of a study of shared clonotypes between healthy human individuals. Method: immunoSEQ multiplex PCR; TCRdb's copy keeps in-frame clones and lacks some. The repertoire holds 2 million to 2.5 million clones, with approximately 95% as singletons. The sample consisted of naive CD4+ T cells from PBMCs. The source is a man younger than 35 in good health. Some clones in this sample may be carry-over from other donors' samples. Each CDR3 is given with its conserved first and last residue. Fields, in order: J gene, CDR3 length, clone size, D gene, V gene, CDR3 protein, CDR3 DNA. D genes are given only for firm matches. Clone size is given for some rows only: seen once, a few or many times, or a class if the clone is expanded.

TRBJ1-2 13 . TRBD1 TRBV2 CASSPHRGEGYTF TGTGCCAGCAGTCCACACAGGGGCGAGGGCTACACCTTC
TRBJ2-3 14 once . TRBV10-1 CASSLGGSTDTQYF TGCGCCAGCAGCCTAGGGGGAAGCACAGATACGCAGTATTTT
TRBJ2-4 12 . TRBD1 TRBV5-4 CAGVDRGNIQYF TGTGCCGGAGTGGACAGGGGGAACATTCAGTACTTC
TRBJ1-1 14 . . TRBV11-2 CASSLVRRGTEAFF TGTGCCAGCAGCTTAGTGAGGAGGGGCACTGAAGCTTTCTTT
TRBJ2-3 16 . . TRBV5-1 CASTYNSGLHTDTQYF TGCGCCAGCACCTATAATTCGGGACTCCACACAGATACGCAGTATTTT
TRBJ1-2 14 . . TRBV19 CASTTTGTNYGYTF TGTGCCAGTACCACGACCGGGACTAACTATGGCTACACCTTC
TRBJ1-2 10 . . TRBV29-1 CSVVEGAPGF TGCAGCGTTGTAGAAGGGGCCCCGGGCTTC
TRBJ1-1 13 . . TRBV5-1 CASTKSGGFEAFF TGCGCCAGCACAAAGTCGGGGGGATTTGAAGCTTTCTTT
TRBJ2-1 15 once TRBD2 TRBV5-1 CASSPGSSAGDEQFF TGCGCCAGCAGCCCCGGGTCCTCAGCGGGGGATGAGCAGTTCTTC
TRBJ2-5 14 . . TRBV9 CASSRMTGQETQYF TGTGCCAGCAGCAGAATGACAGGTCAAGAGACCCAGTACTTC
TRBJ1-4 13 . . TRBV18 CASSADANEKLFF TGTGCCAGCTCAGCGGACGCAAATGAAAAACTGTTTTTT
TRBJ1-1 12 few . TRBV5-4 CASSLQGSEAFF TGTGCCAGCAGCCTACAGGGATCTGAAGCTTTCTTT
TRBJ2-7 17 once TRBD2 TRBV5-1 CASSWEGPLAGSYEQYF TGCGCCAGCAGCTGGGAGGGGCCTCTAGCGGGGAGCTACGAGCAGTACTTC
TRBJ2-5 15 . TRBD1 TRBV5-1 CASSKGTGNKETQYF TGCGCCAGCAGCAAAGGGACAGGGAACAAAGAGACCCAGTACTTC
TRBJ2-2 14 . . TRBV2 CASSDAGNTGELFF TGTGCCAGCAGTGATGCTGGCAACACCGGGGAGCTGTTTTTT
TRBJ2-1 16 . TRBD2 TRBV18 CASSPMLADSYNEQFF TGTGCCAGCTCACCAATGCTAGCGGACTCCTACAATGAGCAGTTCTTC
TRBJ2-7 16 . TRBD2 TRBV6-6 CASSVGSGRVSYEQYF TGTGCCAGCAGTGTCGGGAGCGGGAGGGTCTCCTACGAGCAGTACTTC
TRBJ1-3 15 . . TRBV6-1 CASSEKGNSGNTIYF TGTGCCAGCAGTGAAAAAGGCAACTCTGGAAACACCATATATTTT
TRBJ1-4 12 . . TRBV18 CASSPRTEKLFF TGTGCCAGCTCACCTCGAACGGAAAAACTGTTTTTT
TRBJ2-1 15 . TRBD1 TRBV4-3 CASSQRQGSGNEQFF TGCGCCAGCAGCCAGCGACAGGGGTCCGGCAATGAGCAGTTCTTC
TRBJ2-7 13 once TRBD2 TRBV7-2 CASSFIRGDEQYF TGTGCCAGCAGCTTTATCCGGGGGGACGAGCAGTACTTC
TRBJ1-3 16 . . TRBV2 CASSVYPTGTGNTIYF TGTGCCAGCAGTGTTTACCCCACAGGGACTGGAAACACCATATATTTT
TRBJ2-1 14 . . TRBV11-2 CASSLDTGSNEQFF TGTGCCAGCAGCTTAGATACGGGATCCAATGAGCAGTTCTTC
TRBJ2-5 15 . . TRBV27 CASSLAPRGEETQYF TGTGCCAGCAGTTTAGCCCCCCGGGGAGAAGAGACCCAGTACTTC
TRBJ2-1 15 . TRBD1 TRBV5-8 CASSFRGRSYNEQFF TGTGCCAGCAGTTTTAGGGGGCGATCCTACAATGAGCAGTTCTTC
TRBJ2-1 16 once TRBD1 TRBV7-3 CASSFLLGQGGNEQFF TGTGCCAGCAGCTTCCTCTTGGGACAGGGAGGCAATGAGCAGTTCTTC
TRBJ2-5 12 . . TRBV2 CASREDQETQYF TGTGCAAGCAGAGAGGACCAAGAGACCCAGTACTTC
TRBJ1-1 18 . TRBD1 TRBV5-8 CASSSIWDRGRVRTEAFF TGTGCCAGCAGCTCAATATGGGACAGAGGAAGAGTAAGGACTGAAGCTTTCTTT
TRBJ1-3 13 once . TRBV7-2 CASSSDPYDTIYF TGTGCCAGCAGCTCGGACCCATATGATACCATATATTTT
TRBJ2-3 14 . TRBD2 TRBV7-3 CASSLGLHTDTQYF TGTGCCAGCAGCTTGGGACTACACACAGATACGCAGTATTTT
TRBJ2-5 14 . . TRBV5-5 CASSLAGKGETQYF TGTGCCAGCAGCTTGGCCGGTAAGGGGGAGACCCAGTACTTC
TRBJ1-3 16 few TRBD1 TRBV5-1 CASSPGQAYSGNTIYF TGCGCCAGCAGCCCGGGACAGGCATACTCTGGAAACACCATATATTTT
TRBJ2-1 13 . . TRBV2 CASSEESGNEQFF TGTGCCAGCAGTGAAGAGAGTGGTAACGAGCAGTTCTTC
TRBJ2-5 15 . . TRBV7-3 CASSLTGALEETQYF TGTGCCAGCAGCTTAACGGGGGCTTTAGAAGAGACCCAGTACTTC
TRBJ1-1 13 . . TRBV18 CASSIAKDHEAFF TGTGCCAGCTCAATAGCCAAGGACCATGAAGCTTTCTTT
TRBJ2-3 14 . TRBD1 TRBV9 CASSAGTGADTQYF TGTGCCAGCAGCGCGGGGACAGGGGCAGATACGCAGTATTTT
TRBJ2-5 15 . . TRBV7-6 CASSLDRGFQETQYF TGTGCCAGCAGCTTAGATAGGGGCTTTCAGGAGACCCAGTACTTC
TRBJ2-1 16 . TRBD2 TRBV12-5 CASGGDSGTGRNEQFF TGTGCTAGTGGTGGGGATAGCGGGACTGGTCGCAATGAGCAGTTCTTC
TRBJ1-5 18 . . TRBV5-8 CASSLSLWDDHSNQPQHF TGTGCCAGCAGCTTGAGTTTGTGGGACGACCATAGCAATCAGCCCCAGCATTTT
TRBJ1-1 14 once . TRBV21-1 CAIRKGQGDTEAFF TGTGCCATCCGAAAAGGTCAGGGGGACACTGAAGCTTTCTTT
TRBJ2-1 15 . TRBD2 TRBV19 CASSIPGRQYNEQFF TGTGCCAGTAGTATTCCCGGGAGGCAGTACAATGAGCAGTTCTTC
TRBJ2-7 13 . . TRBV7-2 CASSPPWTREQYF TGTGCCAGCAGCCCGCCTTGGACGAGAGAGCAGTACTTC
TRBJ2-3 15 once TRBD1 TRBV7-3 CASSLLGGEADTQYF TGTGCCAGCAGCTTATTAGGGGGCGAAGCAGATACGCAGTATTTT
TRBJ2-7 13 . . TRBV30 CASAATHSYEQYF TGTGCCTCGGCGGCCACGCACTCCTACGAGCAGTACTTC
TRBJ2-5 16 . . TRBV28 CASSPGGGHAQETQYF TGTGCCAGCAGTCCTGGGGGAGGACACGCCCAAGAGACCCAGTACTTC
TRBJ2-3 16 . . TRBV28 CASRRHSGDPTDTQYF TGTGCCAGCAGACGACATTCGGGGGACCCCACAGATACGCAGTATTTT
TRBJ2-5 18 . . TRBV5-1 CASSLVPLERRGQETQYF TGCGCCAGCAGCTTGGTCCCCTTGGAGCGCCGGGGCCAAGAGACCCAGTACTTC
TRBJ2-2 17 . . TRBV4-1 CASSQSSGTGNTGELFF TGCGCCAGCAGCCAATCTTCCGGGACCGGGAACACCGGGGAGCTGTTTTTT
TRBJ1-5 15 . . TRBV2 CASSELVNSNQPQHF TGTGCCAGCAGTGAGCTGGTGAACAGCAATCAGCCCCAGCATTTT
TRBJ2-7 15 . . TRBV6-1 CASSVRGGPPYEQYF TGTGCCAGCAGTGTAAGAGGAGGACCCCCCTACGAGCAGTACTTC
TRBJ2-3 14 . . TRBV29-1 CSGRGRFSPDTQYF TGCAGCGGACGAGGACGATTCAGCCCAGATACGCAGTATTTT
TRBJ1-1 19 once TRBD1 TRBV5-6 CASSPRSPGQAAYFAEAFF TGTGCCAGCAGCCCACGGTCTCCGGGACAGGCTGCTTACTTTGCTGAAGCTTTCTTT
TRBJ1-1 14 . . TRBV5-1 CASSLGPMNTEAFF TGCGCCAGCAGCTTAGGGCCCATGAACACTGAAGCTTTCTTT
TRBJ2-7 12 . . TRBV2 CASNRVGYEQYF TGTGCCAGCAACCGGGTCGGGTACGAGCAGTACTTC